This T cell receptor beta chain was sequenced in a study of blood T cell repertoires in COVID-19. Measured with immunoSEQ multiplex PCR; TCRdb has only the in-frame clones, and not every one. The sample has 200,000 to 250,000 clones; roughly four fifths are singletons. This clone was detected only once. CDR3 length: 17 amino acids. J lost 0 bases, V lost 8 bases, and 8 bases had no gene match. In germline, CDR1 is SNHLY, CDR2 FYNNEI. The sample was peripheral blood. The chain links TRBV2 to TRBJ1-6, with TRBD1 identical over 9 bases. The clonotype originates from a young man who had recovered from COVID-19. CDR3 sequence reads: CASGGQGMSSYNSPLHF. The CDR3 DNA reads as TGTGCCAGCGGGGGACAGGGCATGAGCTCCTATAATTCACCCCTCCACTTT.